These 24 T cell receptor beta chains were sequenced from one sample in a study of lung T cells in sarcoidosis with Löfgren's syndrome. TCRdb ran MiXCR on the reads and lists one entry per CDR3 protein. This table has 58,000 or so distinct CDR3 sequences, approximately 22% appearing once. Sequencing input: CD4+ T cells from PBMCs. These TCRs come from a human donor with sarcoidosis (Löfgren's syndrome or another form), or a control subject (not recorded which).

This clonotype has just a few counts. This chain joins TRBV6-6 and TRBJ2-3; 8 nucleotides align to TRBD1. CDR1 is MNHNY and CDR2 is SVGAGI in the germline V gene (reference sequence). J was trimmed by 3 bases and V by 5 bases; bases with no gene match: 7. The CDR3 runs 15 residues. The DNA of the CDR3 is TGTGCCAGCAGTCGACAGGGGATGGGGACAGATACGCAGTATTTT. Its protein is CASSRQGMGTDTQYF.

This clonotype was observed a single time. Compared with germline, one end of the junction differs, possibly owing to a read error. CDR3 bases: TGTGCCAGCAGCTTGGGGGGACCCCGGGGGAGCTCCTACGATGAGCAGTTCTTC. Its translation is CASSLGGPRGSSYDEQFF. V gene TRBV5-6 combines with J gene TRBJ2-1; TRBD2 is a possible D gene (6 bases). The CDR3 sequence is 18 residues long. Germline loops: CDR1 SGHDT, CDR2 YYEEEE.

This clonotype was seen a few times. V is TRBV28 and J is TRBJ1-5, with TRBD1 as a possible D gene (5 bases). V was trimmed by 8 bases and J by 1 base, leaving 18 bases between them. Germline assignment: CDR1 MDHEN and CDR2 SYDVKM. The CDR3 runs 16 residues. Written as DNA, the CDR3 is TGTGCCAGCGGGGGGGGGGAGGTTAGGAGCAATCAGCCCCAGCATTTT. This codes for CASGGGEVRSNQPQHF.

Concerning this clonotype: A much more abundant neighbour one base away suggests this may be a read error. V is TRBV25-1 and J is TRBJ2-1, with D unclear. The CDR3 contains 11 residues. Germline V gene sequence: CDR1 MGHDK, CDR2 SYGVNS. With 11 bases removed from V and 4 bases from J, the gap between germline ends came to 9 bases. The CDR3: CAGLVYNEQFF. The DNA of the CDR3 is TGTGCCGGCTTGGTGTACAATGAGCAGTTCTTC.

For this clonotype: A much bigger clone sits one base away, suggesting this may be a read error. The chain uses TRBV28 and TRBJ1-2, with 9 bases fitting TRBD1. V lost 0 bases, J lost 4 bases, and 12 bases stayed unmatched. CDR1 MDHEN and CDR2 SYDVKM come from the germline V gene. The CDR3 is made up of 18 amino acids. This CDR3 is CASSLWMRTGDNSYGYTF. DNA of the CDR3: TGTGCCAGCAGTTTATGGATGAGGACAGGGGACAACTCCTATGGCTACACCTTC.

V and J are TRBV11-3 and TRBJ2-1; 9 positions agree with TRBD2. Trimming cost V 4 bases and J 5 bases; bases outside gene matches: 6. This CDR3 region has 15 residues. Germline-derived CDR1 and CDR2 are SGHNT and YENEEA. The CDR3 DNA is TGTGCCAGCAGCTCCGGACTAGCGCCGAACAATGAGCAGTTCTTC. Encoded protein: CASSSGLAPNNEQFF.

There are many counts of this clonotype. The chain links TRBV28 to TRBJ1-2, with D possibly matching TRBD1 (6 bases). The CDR3 extends over 13 amino acids. CDR1 is MDHEN and CDR2 is SYDVKM in the germline V gene. The V end lost 6 bases, the J end lost 8 bases, and 16 bases lay between the germline ends. CDR3 coding DNA: TGTGCCAGCAGCATCGGGGGGGCGCGGGGCTACACCTTC. Its translation: CASSIGGARGYTF.

Points on this clonotype: A much more abundant neighbour one base away suggests this may be a read error. The rearrangement joins TRBV6-1 to TRBJ2-5; D is possibly TRBD1 or TRBD2 (5 bases each). The CDR3 is 16 residues long. Germline V gives CDR1 MNHNS, CDR2 SASEGT. Trimming shortened V by 6 bases and J by 4 bases, and 21 bases separated the two germline ends. CDR3 loop: CASRSKGTILRETQYF. Written as DNA, the CDR3 is TGTGCCAGCAGGTCCAAGGGGACCATACTCCGAGAGACCCAGTACTTC.

In its sample, this clonotype was seen a few times. V gene TRBV18 combines with J gene TRBJ2-1, with D perhaps matching TRBD1 or TRBD2 (5 bases each). This CDR3 spans 17 amino acids. The V end was cut by 3 bases, the J end by 7 bases, with 22 bases between. Germline CDR1 is KGHSH and CDR2 is LQKENI. The CDR3 protein is CASSPGSRGKFENEQFF. CDR3 DNA: TGTGCCAGCTCACCGGGGTCTCGGGGCAAGTTTGAGAATGAGCAGTTCTTC.

This clonotype was seen a handful of times. The chain has TRBV29-1 and TRBJ2-3; tentative D call: TRBD2 (7 bases). This CDR3 region has 17 residues. V gave up 2 bases and J gave up 7 bases, with 25 bases separating them. Germline assignment: CDR1 SQVTM and CDR2 ANQGSEA. CDR3 protein: CSVERAAGARPGYTQYF. For the CDR3, the DNA is TGCAGCGTTGAAAGGGCGGCGGGGGCCCGCCCGGGTTATACGCAGTATTTT.

Ten or more counts support this clonotype. The V call is TRBV28, the J call TRBJ2-7; D remains ambiguous. The V gene lost 10 bases and the J gene lost 3 bases, with 16 bases spanning the gap. The CDR3 covers 13 residues. Germline V gene lookup returns CDR1 MDHEN and CDR2 SYDVKM. CDR3 protein: CATTPERHYEQYF. In DNA, the CDR3 is TGTGCCACGACGCCGGAAAGACACTACGAGCAGTACTTC.

This clonotype was seen repeatedly, ten times or more. V and J are TRBV7-9 and TRBJ1-1; D not resolved. The germline V gene has CDR1 SEHNR and CDR2 FQNEAQ (reference sequence). The CDR3 is 15 residues long. The V end was cut by 2 bases, the J end by 5 bases, with 15 bases between. Here the CDR3 DNA reads TGTGCCAGCAGCTTAATCACCCAGGTCGGGACTGAAGCTTTCTTT. Protein product: CASSLITQVGTEAFF.

For this clonotype: One end of the junction fails to match germline, which may point to a read error. This chain connects TRBV30 to TRBJ1-4, with 7 bases aligning to TRBD1. CDR1 is GTSNPN and CDR2 is SVGIG in the germline V gene (reference sequence). The length of the CDR3 is 20 residues. As DNA, the CDR3 is TGTGCCTGGAGTGGTGGTACAGGGGCAGGACTTAGCCCAACTAATGAAGAACTGTTTTTT. This encodes CAWSGGTGAGLSPTNEELFF.

As to this clonotype: Since a much larger clone is just one base distant, this may be a read error. Because the CDR3's place on the DNA is in doubt, the DNA is left out and the CDR3 is given as listed by TCRdb. V usage is TRBV15 and J usage is TRBJ1-1. CDR1 is LNHNV, CDR2 YYDKDF, per germline (reference sequence). The CDR3 extends over 15 residues, inclusive of both ends. CDR3 loop: CATSRDWGGGSEALF.

Many counts were recorded for this clonotype. This sequence joins TRBV6-4 and TRBJ2-1, with 9 positions matching TRBD2. This CDR3 has 15 residues. Germline CDR1 reads MRHNA; CDR2 reads SNTAGT. Trimming cost V 4 bases and J 3 bases; bases outside gene matches: 4. The CDR3 sequence is CASSGGLAVYNEQFF. DNA for the CDR3: TGTGCCAGCAGTGGGGGACTAGCCGTCTACAATGAGCAGTTCTTC.

With regard to this clonotype: A single base separates this from a much larger clone, so it may be a read error. This chain links TRBV27 with TRBJ2-2; D is tentatively TRBD1 or TRBD2 (5 bases each). CDR3 length: 12 residues. From germline, CDR1 is MNHEY and CDR2 SMNVEV (reference sequence). In DNA, the CDR3 is TGTGCCAGCAGTAAACAGGCCGGGGAGCTGCTTTTT. Its translation: CASSKQAGELLF.

About this clonotype itself: A read error may be the cause here, since a much bigger clone is one base away. V usage is TRBV2 and J usage is TRBJ2-1; D possibly corresponds to TRBD1 (5 bases). The V end lost 7 bases, the J end lost 0 bases, and 22 bases lay between the germline ends. Germline-derived CDR1 and CDR2 are SNHLY and FYNNEI. The CDR3 consists of 18 residues. DNA for the CDR3: TGTGCCAGCATTAGGGGCAGGACCCCTTACAGCTCCTACAATGAGCAGTTCTTC. It specifies CASIRGRTPYSSYNEQFF.

This clonotype was recorded at least ten times. The rearrangement joins TRBV28 to TRBJ2-5; D gene unclear. CDR1 is MDHEN, CDR2 SYDVKM, per germline. The length of the CDR3 is 14 residues. Trimming removed 5 bases from V and 1 base from J, with 11 bases in between. This CDR3 is CASSPYSGQETQYF. In DNA form, the CDR3 reads TGTGCCAGCAGTCCCTATTCCGGCCAAGAGACCCAGTACTTC.

A note on this clonotype: The conserved closing phenylalanine or tryptophan is absent in this CDR3, likely reflecting a read error. J is TRBJ1-1 and V is TRBV28; no firm D call. The germline V gene has CDR1 MDHEN and CDR2 SYDVKM. The CDR3 sequence is 12 residues long. The CDR3 DNA is TGTGCCAGCAGCTTATCACAGCGTGAAGCTTTCTCT. Its translation is CASSLSQREAFS.

Concerning this clonotype: A much larger clone lies a single base off, so this may be a read error. The chain couples TRBV20-1 to TRBJ2-5; D might be TRBD2 (5 bases). CDR3 size: 12 residues. V shed 6 bases and J shed 1 base, with 9 bases lying between them. Germline CDR1 and CDR2: DFQATT and SNEGSKA (reference sequence). The CDR3 DNA reads as TGCAGTGCCGGGATTAGCCAAGAGACCCAGTACTTC. Its translation: CSAGISQETQYF.

V usage is TRBV3-1 and J usage is TRBJ2-1; no clear D. Per germline, CDR1 LGHDT and CDR2 YNNKEL (reference sequence). The CDR3 is 15 residues long. With 4 bases removed from V and 0 bases from J, the gap between germline ends came to 10 bases. CDR3 coding DNA: TGTGCCAGCAGCCCAAATAGGAGCTCCTACAATGAGCAGTTCTTC. This gives the protein CASSPNRSSYNEQFF.

This clonotype was recorded many times. V usage is TRBV5-1 and J usage is TRBJ2-1; 7 bases align to TRBD1. The CDR3 contains 16 residues. From germline, CDR1 is SGHRS and CDR2 YFSETQ. The V segment lost 1 base and the J segment 0 bases; nucleotides outside the gene matches: 4. This chain's CDR3 is CASSLSGTVSYNEQFF. The CDR3 bases are TGCGCCAGCAGCTTGTCTGGGACAGTCTCCTACAATGAGCAGTTCTTC.

In this sample, this clonotype turned up many times. The chain joins TRBV6-1 to TRBJ2-1, with 7 bases fitting TRBD2. CDR1 and CDR2 (germline): MNHNS, SASEGT. The CDR3 sequence is 15 residues long. J gave up 5 bases and V 7 bases, and 11 bases lay outside the gene matches. CDR3 in amino acids: CASIWAGTKDNEQFF. The CDR3 DNA sequence: TGTGCCAGCATTTGGGCCGGGACTAAAGACAATGAGCAGTTCTTC.

This clonotype was detected many times. The rearrangement joins TRBV25-1 to TRBJ2-2; TRBD1 might be the D (6 bases). The V gene lost 0 bases and the J gene lost 0 bases, with 8 bases spanning the gap. Germline CDR1 and CDR2: MGHDK and SYGVNS. The CDR3 is 16 amino acids. The CDR3 loop is CASSEYGQTNTGELFF. The CDR3 DNA follows: TGTGCCAGCAGTGAATATGGACAGACGAACACCGGGGAGCTGTTTTTT.